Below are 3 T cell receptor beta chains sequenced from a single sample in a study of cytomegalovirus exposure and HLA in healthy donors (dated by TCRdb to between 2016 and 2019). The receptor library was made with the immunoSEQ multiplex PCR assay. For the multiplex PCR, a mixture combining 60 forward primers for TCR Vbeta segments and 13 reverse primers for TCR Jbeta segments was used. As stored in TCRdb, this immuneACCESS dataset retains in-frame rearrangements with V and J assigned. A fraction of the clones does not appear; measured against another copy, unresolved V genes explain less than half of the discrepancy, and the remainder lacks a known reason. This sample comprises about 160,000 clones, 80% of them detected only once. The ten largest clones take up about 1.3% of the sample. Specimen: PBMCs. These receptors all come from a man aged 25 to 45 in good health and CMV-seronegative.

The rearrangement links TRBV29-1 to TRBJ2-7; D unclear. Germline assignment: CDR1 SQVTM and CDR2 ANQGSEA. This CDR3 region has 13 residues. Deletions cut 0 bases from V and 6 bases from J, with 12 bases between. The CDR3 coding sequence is TGCAGCGTTGAAGACACCTATTCTCCCGAGCAGTACTTC. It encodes CSVEDTYSPEQYF.

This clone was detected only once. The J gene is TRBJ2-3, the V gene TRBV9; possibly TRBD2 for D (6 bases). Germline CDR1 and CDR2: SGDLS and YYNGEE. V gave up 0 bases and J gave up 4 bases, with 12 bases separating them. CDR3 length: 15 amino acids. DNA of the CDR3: TGTGCCAGCAGCGTAGCCGCCGGAGGGGCAGATACGCAGTATTTT. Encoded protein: CASSVAAGGADTQYF.

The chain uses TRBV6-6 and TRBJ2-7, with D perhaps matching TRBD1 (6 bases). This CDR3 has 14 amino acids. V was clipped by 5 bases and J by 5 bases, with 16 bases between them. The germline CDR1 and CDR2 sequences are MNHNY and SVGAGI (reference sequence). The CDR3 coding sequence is TGTGCCAGCAGTAACAGGGTGGGAAAGGACGAGCAGTACTTC. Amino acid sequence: CASSNRVGKDEQYF.